The clone carrying this TCR beta chain was seen just once. The target antigen is unknown. Primers: 60 Vbeta forward and 13 Jbeta reverse. Clones were read by immunoSEQ multiplex PCR, and TCRdb kept only the in-frame ones, dropping some. The table has around 150,000 clones, more than 75% seen once. The source of the sample is a study of cytomegalovirus exposure and HLA in healthy donors. The CDR3 spans 14 residues. Trimming pared 7 bases from V and 4 bases from J, leaving 17 bases between. Germline CDR1 and CDR2: SEHNR and FQNEAQ (reference sequence). Study-wide results and caveats: Another analysis was done later, and it associated roughly 15,000 TCR beta sequences with HLA alleles at 0.05 false discovery rate.

Sequencing was carried out using PBMCs. This TCR derives from a human donor in good health. This sequence joins TRBV7-9 and TRBJ2-7, with a possible D match to TRBD1 (5 bases). The CDR3 loop is CASTLGWGSYEQYF. The CDR3 DNA follows: TGTGCCAGCACCCTTGGGTGGGGCTCGTACGAGCAGTACTTC.